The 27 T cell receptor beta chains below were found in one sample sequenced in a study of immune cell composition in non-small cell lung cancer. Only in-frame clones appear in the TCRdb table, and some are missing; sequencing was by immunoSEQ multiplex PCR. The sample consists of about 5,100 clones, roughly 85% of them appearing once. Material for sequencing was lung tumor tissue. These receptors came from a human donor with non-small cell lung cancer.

CDR3 sequence: CASLRDTNIYGYTF. CDR3 sequence (DNA): TGTGCCAGCCTCCGGGACACTAACATCTATGGCTACACCTTC. V and J are TRBV2 and TRBJ1-2; possible D gene TRBD1, 6 bases. This CDR3 comprises 14 residues. CDR1 is SNHLY, CDR2 FYNNEI, per germline. V lost 8 bases and J 4 bases, leaving 17 bases between the germline ends.

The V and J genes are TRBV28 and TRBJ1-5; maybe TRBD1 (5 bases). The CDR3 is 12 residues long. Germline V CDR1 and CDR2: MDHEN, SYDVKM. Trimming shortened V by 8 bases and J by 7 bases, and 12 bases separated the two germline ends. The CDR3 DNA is TGTGCCAGCGGGCAGGGCGAACAGCCCCAGCATTTT. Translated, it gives CASGQGEQPQHF.

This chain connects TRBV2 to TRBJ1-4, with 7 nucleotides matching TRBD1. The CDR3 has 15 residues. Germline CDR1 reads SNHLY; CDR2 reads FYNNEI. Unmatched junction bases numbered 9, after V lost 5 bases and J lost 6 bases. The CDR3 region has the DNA TGTGCCAGCAGTCTGGACAGGAGCAGTTATGAAAAACTGTTTTTT. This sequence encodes CASSLDRSSYEKLFF. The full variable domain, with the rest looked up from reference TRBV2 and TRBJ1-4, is EPEVTQTPSHQVTQMGQEVILRCVPISNHLYFYWYRQILGQKVEFLVSFYNNEISEKSEIFDDQFSVERPDGSNFTLKIRSTKLEDSAMYFCASSLDRSSYEKLFFGSGTQLSVL.

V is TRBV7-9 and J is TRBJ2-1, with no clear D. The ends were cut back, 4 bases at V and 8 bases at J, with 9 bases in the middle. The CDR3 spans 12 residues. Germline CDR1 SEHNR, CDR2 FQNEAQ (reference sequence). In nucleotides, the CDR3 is TGTGCCAGCAGCTATTTCCGGGATGAGCAGTTCTTC. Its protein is CASSYFRDEQFF.

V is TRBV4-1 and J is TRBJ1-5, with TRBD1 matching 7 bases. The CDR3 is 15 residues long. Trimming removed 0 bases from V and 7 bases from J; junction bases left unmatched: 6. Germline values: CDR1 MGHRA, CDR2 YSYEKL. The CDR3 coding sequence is TGCGCCAGCAGCCAAGAAAACAGGGGAGGACAGCCCCAGCATTTT. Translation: CASSQENRGGQPQHF.

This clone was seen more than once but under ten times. The chain's CDR3 is CASSIAGITNTEAFF. DNA of the CDR3: TGTGCCAGCAGTATCGCGGGGATCACGAACACTGAAGCTTTCTTT. This chain joins TRBV6-5 and TRBJ1-1; D not resolved. Per the germline V gene, CDR1 is MNHEY and CDR2 is SVGAGI. Trimming left V 5 bases short and J 1 base short, with 14 bases between. The CDR3 has 15 residues.

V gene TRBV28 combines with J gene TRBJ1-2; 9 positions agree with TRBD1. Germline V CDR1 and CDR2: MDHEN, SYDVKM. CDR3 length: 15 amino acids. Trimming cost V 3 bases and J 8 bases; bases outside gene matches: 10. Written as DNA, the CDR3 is TGTGCCAGCAGTTTTCCAAGTGGGACAGGGCTAGGCTACACCTTC. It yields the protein CASSFPSGTGLGYTF.

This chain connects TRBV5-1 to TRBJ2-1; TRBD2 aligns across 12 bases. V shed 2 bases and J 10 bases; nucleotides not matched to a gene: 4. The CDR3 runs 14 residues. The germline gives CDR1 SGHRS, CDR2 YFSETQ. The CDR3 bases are TGCGCCAGCAGCTTCGGACTAGCGGGATTAGAGCAGTTCTTC. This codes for CASSFGLAGLEQFF.

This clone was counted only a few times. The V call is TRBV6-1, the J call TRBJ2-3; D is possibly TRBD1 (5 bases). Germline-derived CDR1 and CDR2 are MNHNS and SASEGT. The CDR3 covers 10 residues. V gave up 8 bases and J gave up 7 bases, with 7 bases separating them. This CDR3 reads CASRQNTQYF. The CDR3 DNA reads TGTGCCAGCCGACAGAATACGCAGTATTTT.

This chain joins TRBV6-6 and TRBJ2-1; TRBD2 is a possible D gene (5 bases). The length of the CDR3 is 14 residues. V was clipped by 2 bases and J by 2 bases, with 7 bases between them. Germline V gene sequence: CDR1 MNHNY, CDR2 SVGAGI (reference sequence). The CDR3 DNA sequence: TGTGCCAGCAGTTACGAGGGAGCCTACAATGAGCAGTTCTTC. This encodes CASSYEGAYNEQFF.

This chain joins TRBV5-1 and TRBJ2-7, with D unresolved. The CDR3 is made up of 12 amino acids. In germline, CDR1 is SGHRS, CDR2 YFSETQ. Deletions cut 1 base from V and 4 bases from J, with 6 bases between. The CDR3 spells CASSLSRYEQYF. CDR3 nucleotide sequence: TGCGCCAGCAGCTTGAGCAGGTACGAGCAGTACTTC.

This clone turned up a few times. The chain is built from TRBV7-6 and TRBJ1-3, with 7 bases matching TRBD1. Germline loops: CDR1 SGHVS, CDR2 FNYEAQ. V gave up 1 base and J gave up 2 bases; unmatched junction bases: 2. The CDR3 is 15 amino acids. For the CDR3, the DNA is TGTGCCAGCAGCTTAGTAGGGGGCGCTGGAAACACCATATATTTT. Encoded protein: CASSLVGGAGNTIYF. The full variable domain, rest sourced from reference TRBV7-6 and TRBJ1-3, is GAGVSQSPRYKVTKRGQDVALRCDPISGHVSLYWYRQALGQGPEFLTYFNYEAQQDKSGLPNDRFSAERPEGSISTLTIQRTEQRDSAMYRCASSLVGGAGNTIYFGEGSWLTVV.

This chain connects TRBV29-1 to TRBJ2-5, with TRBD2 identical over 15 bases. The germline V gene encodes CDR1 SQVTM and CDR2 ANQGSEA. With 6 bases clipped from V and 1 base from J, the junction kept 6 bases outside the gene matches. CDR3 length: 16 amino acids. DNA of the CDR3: TGCAGCGTGGGGACTAGCGGGAGGTCGGGCCAAGAGACCCAGTACTTC. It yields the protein CSVGTSGRSGQETQYF.

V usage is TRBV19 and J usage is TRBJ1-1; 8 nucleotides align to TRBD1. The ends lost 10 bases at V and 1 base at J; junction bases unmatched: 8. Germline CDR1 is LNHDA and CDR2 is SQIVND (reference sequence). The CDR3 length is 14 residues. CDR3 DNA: TGTGCCACCCATAGGACAGGGTGGAACACTGAAGCTTTCTTT. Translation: CATHRTGWNTEAFF.

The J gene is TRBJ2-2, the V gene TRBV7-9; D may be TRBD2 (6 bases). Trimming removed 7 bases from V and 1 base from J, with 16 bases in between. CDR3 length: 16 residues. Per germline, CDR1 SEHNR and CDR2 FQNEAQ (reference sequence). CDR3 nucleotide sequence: TGTGCCAGCACCAAACTTGCGGGACTGAACACCGGGGAGCTGTTTTTT. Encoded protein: CASTKLAGLNTGELFF.

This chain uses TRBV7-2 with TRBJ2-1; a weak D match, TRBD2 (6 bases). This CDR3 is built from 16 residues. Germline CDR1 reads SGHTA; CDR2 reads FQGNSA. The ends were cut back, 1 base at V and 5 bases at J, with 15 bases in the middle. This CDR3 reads CASSLVGSGHDNEQFF. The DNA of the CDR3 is TGTGCCAGCAGCTTAGTAGGGAGCGGGCATGACAATGAGCAGTTCTTC.

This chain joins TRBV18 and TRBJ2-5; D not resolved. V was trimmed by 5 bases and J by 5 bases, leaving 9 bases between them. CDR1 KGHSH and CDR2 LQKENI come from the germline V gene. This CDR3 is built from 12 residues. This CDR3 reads CASSDSSETQYF. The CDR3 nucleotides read TGTGCCAGCTCAGACTCCTCCGAGACCCAGTACTTC.

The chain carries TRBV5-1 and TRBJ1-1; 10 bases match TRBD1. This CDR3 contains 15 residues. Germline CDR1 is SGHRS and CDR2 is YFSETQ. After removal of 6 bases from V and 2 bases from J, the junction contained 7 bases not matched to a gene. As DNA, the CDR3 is TGCGCCAGCATTTCCGGACAGGGGGAAAACACTGAAGCTTTCTTT. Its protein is CASISGQGENTEAFF.

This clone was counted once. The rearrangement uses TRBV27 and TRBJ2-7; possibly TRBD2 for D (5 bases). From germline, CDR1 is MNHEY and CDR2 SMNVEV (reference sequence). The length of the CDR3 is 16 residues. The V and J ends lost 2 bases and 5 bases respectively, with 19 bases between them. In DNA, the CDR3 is TGTGCCAGCAGTTTAGTGCGGGCGGATCGTTGGGACGAGCAGTACTTC. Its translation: CASSLVRADRWDEQYF.

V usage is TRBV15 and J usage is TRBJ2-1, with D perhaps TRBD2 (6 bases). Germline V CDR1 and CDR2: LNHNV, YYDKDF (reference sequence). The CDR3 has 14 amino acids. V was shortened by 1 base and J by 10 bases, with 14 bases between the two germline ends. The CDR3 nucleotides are TGTGCCACCAGCAGAGGTAATTCCCGGGAGGAGCAGTTCTTC. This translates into CATSRGNSREEQFF.

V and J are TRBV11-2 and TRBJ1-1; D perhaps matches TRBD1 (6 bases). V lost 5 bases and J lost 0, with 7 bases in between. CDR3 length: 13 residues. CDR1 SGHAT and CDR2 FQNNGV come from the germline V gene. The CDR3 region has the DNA TGTGCCAGCAGCGGACAGATGAACACTGAAGCTTTCTTT. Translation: CASSGQMNTEAFF.

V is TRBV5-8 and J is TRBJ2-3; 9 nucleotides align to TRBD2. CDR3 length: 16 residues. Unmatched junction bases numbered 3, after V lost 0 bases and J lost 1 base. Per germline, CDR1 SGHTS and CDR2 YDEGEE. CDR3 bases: TGTGCCAGCAGCTTGGGTAGCGGGAGAGGCACAGATACGCAGTATTTT. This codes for CASSLGSGRGTDTQYF.

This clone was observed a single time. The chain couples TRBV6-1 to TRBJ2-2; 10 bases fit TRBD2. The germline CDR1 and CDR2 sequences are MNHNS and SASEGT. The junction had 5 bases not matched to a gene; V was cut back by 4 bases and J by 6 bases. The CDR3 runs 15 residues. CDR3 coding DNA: TGTGCCAGCAGTGCTAGCGGGAGTATTTCCGGGGAGCTGTTTTTT. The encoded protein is CASSASGSISGELFF.

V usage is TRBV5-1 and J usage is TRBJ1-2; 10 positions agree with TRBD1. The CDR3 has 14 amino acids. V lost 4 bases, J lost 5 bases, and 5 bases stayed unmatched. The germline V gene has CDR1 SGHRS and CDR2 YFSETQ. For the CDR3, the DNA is TGCGCCAGCAGCGTGGCGGACAGGGGGTATGGCTACACCTTC. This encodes CASSVADRGYGYTF.

CDR3 protein: CASSSRLAHNEQFF. DNA of the CDR3: TGTGCCAGCAGCTCCCGACTAGCGCACAATGAGCAGTTCTTC. This rearrangement joins TRBV11-2 to TRBJ2-1, with TRBD2 identical over 8 bases. Per the germline V gene, CDR1 is SGHAT and CDR2 is FQNNGV. CDR3 length: 14 residues. V trimming: 4 bases; J trimming: 5 bases; junction bases outside the gene matches: 4.

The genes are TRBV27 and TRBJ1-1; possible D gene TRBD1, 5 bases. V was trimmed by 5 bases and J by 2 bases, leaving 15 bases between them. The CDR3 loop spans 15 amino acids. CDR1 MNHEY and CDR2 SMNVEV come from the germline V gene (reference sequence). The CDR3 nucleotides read TGTGCCAGCAGTGTGGCGTGGGGCTTTAACACTGAAGCTTTCTTT. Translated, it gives CASSVAWGFNTEAFF.

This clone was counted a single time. CDR3 in DNA: TGTGCCAGCAGCTTTAGCGGGAGTATCGAGCAGTACTTC. This encodes CASSFSGSIEQYF. The chain carries TRBV11-2 and TRBJ2-7, with 9 bases aligning to TRBD2. The CDR3 spans 13 residues. The germline CDR1 and CDR2 sequences are SGHAT and FQNNGV. The V segment lost 3 bases and the J segment 6 bases; nucleotides outside the gene matches: 3. Based on the CDR3 plus reference TRBV11-2 and TRBJ2-7, the full variable domain is EAGVAQSPRYKIIEKRQSVAFWCNPISGHATLYWYQQILGQGPKLLIQFQNNGVVDDSQLPKDRFSAERLKGVDSTLKIQPAKLEDSAVYLCASSFSGSIEQYFGPGTRLTVT.